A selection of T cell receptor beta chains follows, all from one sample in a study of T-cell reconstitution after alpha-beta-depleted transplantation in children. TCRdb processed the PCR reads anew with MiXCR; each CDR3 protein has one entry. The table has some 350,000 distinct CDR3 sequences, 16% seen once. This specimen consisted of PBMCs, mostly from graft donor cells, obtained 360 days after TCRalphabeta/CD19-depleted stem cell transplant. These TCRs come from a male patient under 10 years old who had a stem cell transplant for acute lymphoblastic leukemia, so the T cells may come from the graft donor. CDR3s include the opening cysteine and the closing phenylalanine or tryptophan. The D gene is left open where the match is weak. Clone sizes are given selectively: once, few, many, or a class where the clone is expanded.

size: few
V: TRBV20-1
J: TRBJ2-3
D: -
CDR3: CSALLRVRADTQYF
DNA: TGCAGTGCGCTACTCAGGGTCCGGGCCGATACGCAGTATTTT

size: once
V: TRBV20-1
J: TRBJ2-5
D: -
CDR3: CSARHDRGAETQYF
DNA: TGCAGTGCCCGACATGATAGGGGGGCAGAGACCCAGTACTTC

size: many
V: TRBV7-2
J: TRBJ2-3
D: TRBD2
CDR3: CASSLFPAGGPADTQYF
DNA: TGTGCCAGCAGCTTATTCCCGGCGGGAGGGCCGGCAGATACGCAGTATTTT

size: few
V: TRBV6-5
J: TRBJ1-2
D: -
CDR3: CASSYSKGVNYGYTF
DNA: TGTGCCAGCAGTTACTCGAAAGGAGTTAACTATGGCTACACCTTC

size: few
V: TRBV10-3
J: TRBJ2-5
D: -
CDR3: CAISEQGTGLYF
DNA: TGTGCCATCAGTGAACAAGGGACCGGGTTATACTTC

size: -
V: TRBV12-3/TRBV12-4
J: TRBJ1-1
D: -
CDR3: CASSLGARVGTEAFF
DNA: TGTGCCAGCAGTTTAGGAGCCAGGGTGGGCACTGAAGCTTTCTTT

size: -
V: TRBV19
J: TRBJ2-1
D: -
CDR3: CASSIDAGLQEFF
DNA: TGTGCCAGTAGTATAGATGCTGGGTTACAGGAGTTCTTC

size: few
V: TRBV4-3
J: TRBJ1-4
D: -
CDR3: CASSRTGWGYEKLFF
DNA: TGCGCCAGCAGCAGGACCGGATGGGGTTATGAAAAACTGTTTTTT

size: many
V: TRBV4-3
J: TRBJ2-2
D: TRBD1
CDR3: CASSQERSYRGPGELFF
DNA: TGCGCCAGCAGCCAAGAGAGATCCTACAGGGGCCCCGGGGAGCTGTTTTTT

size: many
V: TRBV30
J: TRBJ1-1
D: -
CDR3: CAWDRGSGFGTEAFF
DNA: TGTGCCTGGGACAGAGGGAGTGGTTTCGGCACTGAAGCTTTCTTT

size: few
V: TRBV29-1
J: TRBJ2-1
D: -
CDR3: CSVEGGRAYNEQFF
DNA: TGCAGCGTTGAAGGTGGCAGGGCCTACAATGAGCAGTTCTTC

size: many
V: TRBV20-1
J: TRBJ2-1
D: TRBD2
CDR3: CSASGLAWDNEQFF
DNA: TGCAGTGCTTCGGGACTAGCATGGGACAATGAGCAGTTCTTC

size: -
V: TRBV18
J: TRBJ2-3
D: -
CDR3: CASSAGWRDTQYF
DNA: TGTGCCAGCTCGGCAGGGTGGAGAGATACGCAGTATTTT

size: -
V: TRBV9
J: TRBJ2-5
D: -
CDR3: CASSAVGETQYF
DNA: TGTGCCAGCAGCGCAGTTGGGGAGACCCAGTACTTC

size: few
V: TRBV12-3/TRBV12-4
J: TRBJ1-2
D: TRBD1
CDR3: CASSSTGTVDGYTF
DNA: TGTGCCAGCAGTTCTACCGGGACAGTTGATGGCTACACCTTC

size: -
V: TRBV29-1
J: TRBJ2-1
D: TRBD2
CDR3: CSVGYTSGRSDEQFF
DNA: TGCAGCGTTGGGTACACTAGCGGGAGGAGTGATGAGCAGTTCTTC

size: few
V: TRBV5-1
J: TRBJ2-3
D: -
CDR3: CASSLGENTDTQYF
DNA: TGCGCCAGCAGCTTGGGAGAGAACACAGATACGCAGTATTTT

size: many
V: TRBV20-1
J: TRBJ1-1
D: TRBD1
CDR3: CSARQGGNTEAFF
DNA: TGCAGTGCTAGACAGGGGGGGAACACTGAAGCTTTCTTT

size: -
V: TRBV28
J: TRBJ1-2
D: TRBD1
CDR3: CASRSDRDGYTF
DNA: TGTGCCAGCAGGTCCGACAGGGATGGCTACACCTTC

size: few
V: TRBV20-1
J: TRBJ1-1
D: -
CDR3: CSARPEGIAEAFF
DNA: TGCAGTGCTAGACCCGAGGGGATCGCTGAAGCTTTCTTT

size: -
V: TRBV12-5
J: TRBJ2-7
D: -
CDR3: CASGLEGRRSYEQYF
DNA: TGTGCTAGTGGTTTGGAGGGACGGCGCTCCTACGAGCAGTACTTC

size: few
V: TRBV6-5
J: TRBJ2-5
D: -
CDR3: CASSYPPYRQTQETQYF
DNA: TGTGCCAGCAGTTACCCACCATACAGACAGACCCAAGAGACCCAGTACTTC

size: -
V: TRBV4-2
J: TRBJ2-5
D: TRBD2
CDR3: CASSPGLGRETQYF
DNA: TGTGCCAGCAGCCCGGGACTAGGCAGGGAGACCCAGTACTTC

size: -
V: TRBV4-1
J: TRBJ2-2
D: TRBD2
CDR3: CASSQVGTSGRIATWNTGELFF
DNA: TGCGCCAGCAGCCAAGTCGGGACTAGCGGGAGGATCGCCACCTGGAACACCGGGGAGCTGTTTTTT

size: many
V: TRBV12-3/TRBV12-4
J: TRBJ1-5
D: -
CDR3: CASNPSGRWQPQHF
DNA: TGTGCCAGCAACCCTTCAGGGCGATGGCAGCCCCAGCATTTT

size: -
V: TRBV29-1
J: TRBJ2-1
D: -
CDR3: CSVATQGPFSYNEQFF
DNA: TGCAGCGTTGCTACCCAGGGCCCGTTTTCCTACAATGAGCAGTTCTTC

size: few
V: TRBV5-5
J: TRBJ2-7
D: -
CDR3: CASSPQQGASYEQYF
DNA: TGTGCCAGCAGCCCCCAACAGGGAGCCTCCTACGAGCAGTACTTC

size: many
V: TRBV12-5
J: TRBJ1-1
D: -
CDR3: CASGLDSAHEAFF
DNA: TGTGCTAGTGGTTTGGACAGCGCCCATGAAGCTTTCTTT